One sample yielded the 2 T cell receptor beta chains listed below, sequenced in a study of Ad26.COV2.S vaccination and SARS-CoV-2 variants. Generated by immunoSEQ multiplex PCR, the TCRdb table keeps only in-frame clones and is missing some. The profile covers about 410,000 clones, with about 90% appearing a single time and about 1.6% taken by the ten largest. Treatment reported: over 15 received Ad26.COV2.S at low or high dose, single or two shots; 5 received placebo; per-sample allocation not given. After the first vaccine or placebo injection, samples were drawn on day 63. Here the sequenced sample was peripheral blood, taken in a trial of Ad26.COV2.S vaccine versus placebo. The receptors come from a person between 18 and 59 years old who received the Ad26.COV2.S COVID-19 vaccine or a placebo.

This sequence joins TRBV4-3 and TRBJ1-3; D is unclear. V was cut by 4 bases and J by 2 bases, with 15 bases left in between. Germline CDR1 and CDR2: LGHNA and YSLEER. CDR3 length: 16 amino acids. The CDR3 DNA reads TGCGCCAGCAGCCCAGGCGACGGTTCTGCTGGAAACACCATATATTTT. This sequence encodes CASSPGDGSAGNTIYF.

The V gene is TRBV2, the J gene TRBJ1-4; 9 nucleotides align to TRBD1. The CDR3 consists of 17 residues. With 6 bases clipped from V and 8 bases from J, the junction kept 16 bases outside the gene matches. Per germline, CDR1 SNHLY and CDR2 FYNNEI. CDR3 amino acids: CASRKDRGVRIGEKLFF. CDR3 DNA sequence: TGTGCCAGCAGAAAGGACAGGGGAGTTAGGATCGGGGAAAAACTGTTTTTT.